The rows below give T cell receptor beta chains drawn from one sample of a study of radiation and T cells in renal cell carcinoma. Profiling relied on immunoSEQ multiplex PCR, and the TCRdb table lists in-frame clones only, not all of them. Altogether some 130,000 clones are present, 81% being singletons, with the ten largest covering less than 2.5%. Sequenced material: blood, taken from a patient whose treatment included radiotherapy and nephrectomy. These receptors originate from a woman in her sixties or seventies with renal cell carcinoma. Each CDR3 is given with its conserved first and last residue. The order of the fields is clone size, J gene, V gene, CDR3 length, D gene, CDR3 protein, CDR3 DNA. D genes are given only for firm matches. Size values are once, few and many counts, or a class for expanded clones, and some rows have none.

- | TRBJ1-5 | TRBV28 | 15 | TRBD1 | CASRPPGQGGKPQHF | TGTGCCAGTAGACCGCCGGGACAGGGGGGTAAGCCCCAGCATTTT
few | TRBJ2-3 | TRBV5-8 | 17 | TRBD2 | CASSGIDWTSGTDTQYF | TGTGCCAGCAGCGGAATCGATTGGACTAGCGGCACAGATACGCAGTATTTT
- | TRBJ2-1 | TRBV2 | 11 | - | CASPQTNEQFF | TGTGCCAGCCCGCAAACCAATGAGCAGTTCTTC
- | TRBJ2-1 | TRBV7-9 | 16 | TRBD2 | CASSWGTIAWVNEQFF | TGTGCCAGCAGCTGGGGGACTATAGCATGGGTCAATGAGCAGTTCTTC
- | TRBJ1-2 | TRBV28 | 11 | - | CALGENRGYTF | TGTGCGTTGGGGGAGAATCGTGGCTACACCTTC
- | TRBJ2-5 | TRBV6-1 | 14 | TRBD1 | CASSDRDSQETQYF | TGTGCCAGCAGTGACCGGGACAGCCAAGAGACCCAGTACTTC
- | TRBJ1-5 | TRBV6-1 | 14 | - | CASDGGAGNQPQHF | TGTGCCAGCGACGGGGGGGCAGGGAATCAGCCCCAGCATTTT
once | TRBJ1-1 | TRBV6-6 | 13 | - | CASSYPPGGPAFF | TGTGCCAGCAGTTATCCCCCCGGGGGGCCAGCTTTCTTT
- | TRBJ1-2 | TRBV6-5 | 12 | TRBD1 | CASSRQGDGYTF | TGTGCCAGCAGCCGACAGGGCGACGGCTACACCTTC
few | TRBJ1-2 | TRBV7-8 | 13 | - | CASSLDGGGGYTF | TGTGCCAGCAGCTTAGATGGGGGCGGAGGCTACACCTTC
once | TRBJ1-5 | TRBV5-4 | 14 | - | CASSTDGSNQPQHF | TGTGCCAGCAGTACGGACGGTAGCAATCAGCCCCAGCATTTT
- | TRBJ1-2 | TRBV6-6 | 15 | - | CASSAGSRVLHGYTF | TGTGCCAGCAGTGCCGGGAGCAGGGTGCTCCATGGCTACACCTTC
- | TRBJ1-1 | TRBV7-2 | 15 | - | CASSLDLSGNTEAFF | TGTGCCAGCAGCTTAGACCTTTCAGGTAACACTGAAGCTTTCTTT
- | TRBJ2-7 | TRBV19 | 18 | - | CASSIGATSGAVSYEQYF | TGTGCCAGTAGTATCGGGGCCACCTCGGGAGCCGTCTCCTACGAGCAGTACTTC
- | TRBJ2-1 | TRBV2 | 14 | - | CASSGHSEYNEQFF | TGTGCCAGCAGTGGGCATAGCGAATACAATGAGCAGTTCTTC
- | TRBJ1-1 | TRBV18 | 14 | - | CASSPRTDPPEAFF | TGTGCCAGCTCACCTAGGACAGACCCTCCCGAAGCTTTCTTT
- | TRBJ2-7 | TRBV18 | 14 | TRBD1 | CASSPRQGGNEQYF | TGTGCCAGCTCACCTCGACAGGGTGGGAACGAGCAGTACTTC
- | TRBJ1-2 | TRBV6-1 | 11 | - | CASSVVWGYTF | TGTGCCAGCAGTGTAGTTTGGGGCTACACCTTC
- | TRBJ2-7 | TRBV7-9 | 13 | - | CASSGIRGYEQYF | TGTGCCAGCAGCGGGATTAGGGGCTACGAGCAGTACTTC
- | TRBJ2-1 | TRBV6-1 | 15 | TRBD2 | CASRRTSGRYNEQFF | TGTGCCAGCAGGAGGACTAGCGGGAGGTACAATGAGCAGTTCTTC
- | TRBJ1-2 | TRBV2 | 15 | - | CASSEALQGPNGYTF | TGTGCCAGCAGTGAAGCTTTACAGGGCCCCAATGGCTACACCTTC
- | TRBJ2-5 | TRBV27 | 17 | TRBD2 | CASSTSFIAGAGETQYF | TGTGCCAGCAGTACCTCTTTTATAGCGGGGGCGGGGGAGACCCAGTACTTC
few | TRBJ1-1 | TRBV6-5 | 13 | - | CASSYSGQPEAFF | TGTGCCAGCAGTTACTCAGGGCAGCCTGAAGCTTTCTTT
once | TRBJ2-5 | TRBV7-2 | 13 | - | CASSLGRLETQYF | TGTGCCAGCAGCTTAGGCCGGCTTGAGACCCAGTACTTC
- | TRBJ2-5 | TRBV4-2 | 15 | - | CASSQEDSPLATQYF | TGTGCCAGCAGCCAAGAGGACAGTCCTTTAGCGACCCAGTACTTC
- | TRBJ2-7 | TRBV5-8 | 10 | - | CASSSVTRYF | TGTGCCAGCTCCTCCGTGACCCGGTACTTC
once | TRBJ2-1 | TRBV6-5 | 15 | - | CASSYGLGSYNEQFF | TGTGCCAGCAGTTACGGTCTCGGGTCCTACAATGAGCAGTTCTTC
- | TRBJ1-5 | TRBV28 | 14 | - | CASSLWLGDQPQHF | TGTGCCAGCAGTTTGTGGTTGGGGGATCAGCCCCAGCATTTT
- | TRBJ1-5 | TRBV19 | 14 | - | CASSIAAGVQPQHF | TGTGCCAGTAGTATCGCGGCAGGGGTTCAGCCCCAGCATTTT
many | TRBJ1-1 | TRBV9 | 16 | - | CASSAPPQSLNTEAFF | TGTGCCAGCAGCGCCCCCCCCCAGAGTTTGAACACTGAAGCTTTCTTT
- | TRBJ1-2 | TRBV27 | 14 | - | CASSLSSAGYGYTF | TGTGCCAGCAGTTTATCGTCGGCGGGCTATGGCTACACCTTC
- | TRBJ1-1 | TRBV18 | 13 | TRBD1 | CASSPPTGGRAFF | TGTGCCAGCTCACCACCGACAGGGGGACGAGCTTTCTTT
- | TRBJ2-5 | TRBV28 | 14 | - | CASSSSAGPETQYF | -
- | TRBJ2-3 | TRBV6-6 | 13 | - | CASSYIGRDTQYF | TGTGCCAGCAGTTACATAGGGAGGGATACGCAGTATTTT
- | TRBJ2-7 | TRBV10-3 | 13 | TRBD2 | CAIRLAGDYEQYF | TGTGCCATCAGGCTAGCGGGAGACTACGAGCAGTACTTC
- | TRBJ2-7 | TRBV4-1 | 18 | - | CASSQVKGDRLSHYEQYF | TGCGCCAGCAGCCAAGTTAAAGGGGATCGGCTGTCCCACTACGAGCAGTACTTC
- | TRBJ1-2 | TRBV15 | 14 | TRBD1 | CATSRGGQGLGYTF | TGTGCCACCAGCAGAGGGGGACAGGGGTTGGGCTACACCTTC
- | TRBJ2-7 | TRBV6-5 | 14 | TRBD2 | CASRPRLAPAEQYF | TGTGCCAGTCGACCCCGACTAGCGCCTGCCGAGCAGTACTTC
- | TRBJ1-4 | TRBV5-6 | 15 | - | CASSFGDFPNEKLFF | TGTGCCAGCAGCTTCGGGGACTTCCCTAATGAAAAACTGTTTTTT
- | TRBJ2-5 | TRBV2 | 15 | - | CASSERGRGKETQYF | TGTGCCAGCAGTGAAAGAGGCAGGGGAAAAGAGACCCAGTACTTC
- | TRBJ2-1 | TRBV7-8 | 16 | TRBD2 | CASSLALGLGYNEQFF | TGTGCCAGCAGCTTAGCGCTAGGACTAGGCTACAATGAGCAGTTCTTC
- | TRBJ1-4 | TRBV19 | 13 | - | CASSMGAKEKLFF | TGTGCCAGTAGTATGGGCGCAAAAGAAAAACTGTTTTTT
once | TRBJ2-7 | TRBV28 | 14 | - | CASTFQGGRYEQYF | TGTGCCAGCACATTTCAGGGGGGTAGGTACGAGCAGTACTTC
- | TRBJ2-1 | TRBV11-2 | 15 | TRBD1 | CASSLVGDRNNEQFF | TGTGCCAGCAGCTTAGTGGGGGACAGGAACAATGAGCAGTTCTTC